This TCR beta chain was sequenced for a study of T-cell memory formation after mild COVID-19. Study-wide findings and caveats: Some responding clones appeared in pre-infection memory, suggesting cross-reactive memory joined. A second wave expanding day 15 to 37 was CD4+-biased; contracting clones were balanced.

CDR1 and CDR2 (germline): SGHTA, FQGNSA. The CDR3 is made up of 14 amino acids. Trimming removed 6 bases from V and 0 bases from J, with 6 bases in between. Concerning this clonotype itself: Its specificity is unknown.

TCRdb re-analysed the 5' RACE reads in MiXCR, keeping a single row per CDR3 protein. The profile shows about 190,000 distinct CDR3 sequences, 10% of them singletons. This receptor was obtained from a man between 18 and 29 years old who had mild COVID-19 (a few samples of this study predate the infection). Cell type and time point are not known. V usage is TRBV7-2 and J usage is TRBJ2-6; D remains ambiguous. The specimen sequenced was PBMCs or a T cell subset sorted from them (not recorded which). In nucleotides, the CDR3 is TGTGCCAGCAGGCAAAACTCTGGGGCCAACGTCCTGACTTTC. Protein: CASRQNSGANVLTF.